This T cell receptor (beta chain) was documented in a study of blood T cell repertoires in COVID-19. Overall study: Sample material is recorded as cDNA or gDNA derived from T cells, B-cell-depleted T cells, or PBMCs.

Trimming removed 0 bases from V and 2 bases from J, with 8 bases in between. The CDR3 is 15 residues long. Per the germline V gene, CDR1 is MGHRA and CDR2 is YSYEKL. As processed by the authors: Amplification from reference gene primers served as the basis for estimated nucleated cell counts. The table came from immunoSEQ multiplex PCR; TCRdb's copy has only in-frame clones and leaves some out. V and J calls and clone size are copied from that table; D and trimming were computed from the DNA. Among some 50,000 clones, about 90% were seen once, and the ten largest hold approximately 6%. The sample comprised peripheral blood. J is TRBJ1-3 and V is TRBV4-1; D ambiguous. The sequence was collected from an older man with active COVID-19. The CDR3 spells CASSQDTFTGNTIYF. The CDR3 bases are TGCGCCAGCAGCCAAGACACTTTCACTGGAAACACCATATATTTT.